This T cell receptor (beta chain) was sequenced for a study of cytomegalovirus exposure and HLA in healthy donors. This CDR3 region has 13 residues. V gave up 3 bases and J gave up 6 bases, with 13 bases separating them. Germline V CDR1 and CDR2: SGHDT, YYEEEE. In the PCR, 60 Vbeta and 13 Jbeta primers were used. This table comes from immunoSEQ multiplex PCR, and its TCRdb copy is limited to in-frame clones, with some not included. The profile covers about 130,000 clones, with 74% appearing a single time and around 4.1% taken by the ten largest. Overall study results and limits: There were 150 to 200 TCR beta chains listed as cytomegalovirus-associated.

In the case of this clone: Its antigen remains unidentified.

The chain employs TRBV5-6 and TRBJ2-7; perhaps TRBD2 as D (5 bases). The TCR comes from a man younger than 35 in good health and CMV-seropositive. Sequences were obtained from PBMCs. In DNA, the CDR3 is TGTGCCAGCAGCTCGGACTCAAAGGTCGAGCAGTACTTC. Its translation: CASSSDSKVEQYF.